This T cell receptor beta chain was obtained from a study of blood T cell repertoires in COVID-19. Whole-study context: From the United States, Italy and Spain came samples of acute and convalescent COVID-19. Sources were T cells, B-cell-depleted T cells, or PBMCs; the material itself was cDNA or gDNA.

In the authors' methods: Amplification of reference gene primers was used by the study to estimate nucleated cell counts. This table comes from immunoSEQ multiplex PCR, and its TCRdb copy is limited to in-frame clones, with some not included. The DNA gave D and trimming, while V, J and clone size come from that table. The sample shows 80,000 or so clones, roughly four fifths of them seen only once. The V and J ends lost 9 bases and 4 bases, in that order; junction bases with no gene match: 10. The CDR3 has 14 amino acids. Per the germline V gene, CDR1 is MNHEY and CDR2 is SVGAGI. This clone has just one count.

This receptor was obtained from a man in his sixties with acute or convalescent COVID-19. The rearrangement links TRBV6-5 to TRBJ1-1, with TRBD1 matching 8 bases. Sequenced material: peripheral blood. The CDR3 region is CASLSQGGGTEAFF. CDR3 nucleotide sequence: TGTGCCAGTCTCTCACAGGGGGGAGGCACTGAAGCTTTCTTT.